These 17 T cell receptor beta chains originate from one sample sequenced in a study of blood T cell repertoires in COVID-19. Generated by immunoSEQ multiplex PCR, the TCRdb table keeps only in-frame clones and is missing some. The profile shows approximately 300,000 clones, around nine tenths of them singletons. The sequenced sample was PBMCs or T cells enriched from blood (not recorded which). Receptor source: a woman aged 30 to 39 who had recovered from COVID-19.

The chain uses TRBV10-3 and TRBJ1-1; D ambiguous. The CDR3 is 13 residues long. The V and J ends lost 10 bases and 1 base respectively, with 13 bases between them. Germline V CDR1 and CDR2: ENHRY, SYGVKD. CDR3 amino acids: CASRPPGNTEAFF. CDR3 in DNA: TGTGCCAGTCGGCCCCCAGGGAACACTGAAGCTTTCTTT.

Concerning this clone: A much larger clone sits a single nucleotide away, making a read error possible. V and J are TRBV7-2 and TRBJ1-2; no reliable D call. The CDR3 extends over 14 amino acids. Germline lookup yields CDR1 SGHTA and CDR2 FQGNSA. Trimming took off 1 base at V and 3 bases at J, with 9 bases between the two ends. CDR3: CASSLDGRDYGYTF. The CDR3 DNA is TGTGCCAGCAGCTTAGATGGCCGGGACTATGGCTACACCTTC.

The V and J genes are TRBV6-6 and TRBJ2-1; TRBD2 matches at 7 bases. The V and J ends lost 5 bases and 4 bases, in that order; junction bases with no gene match: 11. Germline values: CDR1 MNHNY, CDR2 SVGAGI (reference sequence). The CDR3 length is 16 residues. This CDR3 reads CASSPGGSGLYNEQFF. CDR3 in DNA: TGTGCCAGCAGTCCGGGGGGTAGCGGGCTATACAATGAGCAGTTCTTC.

This chain joins TRBV27 and TRBJ2-1, with TRBD2 matching over 9 bases. Germline CDR1 MNHEY, CDR2 SMNVEV (reference sequence). Trimming took 6 bases from V and 2 from J; bases not matched to a gene: 5. The CDR3 contains 15 residues. This CDR3 reads CASRQSGRTYNEQFF. CDR3 nucleotides: TGTGCCAGCAGGCAGAGCGGGAGGACCTACAATGAGCAGTTCTTC.

This clone was seen a handful of times. The chain recombines TRBV4-2 with TRBJ2-2; 13 bases align to TRBD2. The CDR3 loop spans 16 amino acids. J lost 6 bases, V lost 4 bases, and 5 bases had no gene match. CDR1 is LGHNA, CDR2 YNFKEQ, per germline. The CDR3 loop reads CASSPRTSGSSGELFF. Written as DNA, the CDR3 is TGTGCCAGCAGCCCCAGGACTAGCGGGAGTTCCGGGGAGCTGTTTTTT.

The gene calls are TRBV28 and TRBJ1-2; 7 bases match TRBD1. The CDR3 runs 15 residues. Germline V gives CDR1 MDHEN, CDR2 SYDVKM. The J segment lost 5 bases and the V segment lost 1 base, leaving 7 bases of the junction unmatched. The CDR3 coding sequence is TGTGCCAGCAGTTTATACCGGGACAGTCGATATGGCTACACCTTC. Translation gives CASSLYRDSRYGYTF.

There are a few counts of this clone. The rearrangement uses TRBV19 and TRBJ2-1; 14 bases fit TRBD2. From germline, CDR1 is LNHDA and CDR2 SQIVND (reference sequence). V was pared by 2 bases and J by 2 bases, with 8 bases of the junction left unmatched. There are 19 residues in the CDR3. The CDR3 region has the DNA TGTGCCAGTAGTATAAGACTAGCGGGAGGGCCAGGACCCTACAATGAGCAGTTCTTC. As protein: CASSIRLAGGPGPYNEQFF.

This clone was picked up one time. This chain joins TRBV7-2 and TRBJ2-3; D may be TRBD1 (6 bases). This CDR3 has 15 amino acids. The germline V gene has CDR1 SGHTA and CDR2 FQGNSA. V was shortened by 5 bases and J by 6 bases, with 18 bases between the two germline ends. For the CDR3, the DNA is TGTGCCAGCAGCCCCCAGACAGGCCGTCGGGATACGCAGTATTTT. It encodes CASSPQTGRRDTQYF.

The chain recombines TRBV6-5 with TRBJ1-1; unclear D gene. V dropped 4 bases and J dropped 3 bases, with 15 bases sitting between them. This CDR3 contains 15 residues. Germline-derived CDR1 and CDR2 are MNHEY and SVGAGI. Written as DNA, the CDR3 is TGTGCCAGCAGTTGGCGGCGGCGGGCGGACACTGAAGCTTTCTTT. It encodes CASSWRRRADTEAFF.

This rearrangement joins TRBV27 to TRBJ2-7; TRBD1 matches at 7 bases. This CDR3 comprises 14 residues. The trim removed 2 bases at V and 4 bases at J, leaving 5 bases unmatched. The V gene's germline CDR1 is MNHEY and CDR2 SMNVEV (reference sequence). The CDR3, as DNA: TGTGCCAGCAGTTTAGACAGGGCAAGGTACGAGCAGTACTTC. Translation gives CASSLDRARYEQYF.

The V gene is TRBV28, the J gene TRBJ2-7; D unresolved. The germline V gene has CDR1 MDHEN and CDR2 SYDVKM. Deletions cut 4 bases from V and 3 bases from J, with 7 bases between. The CDR3 totals 12 residues. The DNA for the CDR3 is TGTGCCAGCAGTTCCCCGAGCTACGAGCAGTACTTC. This sequence encodes CASSSPSYEQYF.

The CDR3 nucleotides are TGTGCCAGCAGCTTGGGGTCCAGGAATCAGCCCCAGCATTTT. Amino acid sequence: CASSLGSRNQPQHF. This chain connects TRBV5-6 to TRBJ1-5; D gene uncertain. This CDR3 spans 14 amino acids. V shed 0 bases and J shed 4 bases, with 8 bases lying between them. Germline values: CDR1 SGHDT, CDR2 YYEEEE.

V is TRBV2 and J is TRBJ2-7; 10 bases fit TRBD1. Germline V gene sequence: CDR1 SNHLY, CDR2 FYNNEI. The trim removed 8 bases at V and 6 bases at J, leaving 7 bases unmatched. The CDR3 loop spans 13 amino acids. The CDR3 sequence: CASQTGGISEQYF. The CDR3, as DNA: TGTGCCAGCCAGACAGGGGGCATTTCCGAGCAGTACTTC.

The chain is built from TRBV7-9 and TRBJ1-5; D remains ambiguous. V dropped 1 base and J dropped 9 bases, with 13 bases sitting between them. This CDR3 is 14 amino acids long. Looked up from germline, CDR1 is SEHNR and CDR2 is FQNEAQ (reference sequence). CDR3 DNA sequence: TGTGCCAGCAGCTTAGACAGCTCGGGGAGGCCCCAGCATTTT. Protein: CASSLDSSGRPQHF.

The chain carries TRBV28 and TRBJ1-6; D not certain. V lost 4 bases, J lost 4 bases, and 11 bases lay in between. The CDR3 extends over 15 amino acids. Per germline, CDR1 MDHEN and CDR2 SYDVKM. CDR3 region: CASSSPREYNSPLHF. CDR3 DNA: TGTGCCAGCAGTTCGCCGAGAGAATATAATTCACCCCTCCACTTT.

The V gene is TRBV19, the J gene TRBJ2-1; D remains unclear. CDR1 LNHDA and CDR2 SQIVND come from the germline V gene (reference sequence). Trimming removed 5 bases at V and 0 bases at J, with 11 bases between. This CDR3 is 15 amino acids long. The CDR3 here is CASSLSAVSYNEQFF. CDR3 DNA: TGTGCCAGTAGTCTGTCGGCGGTCTCCTACAATGAGCAGTTCTTC.

The chain recombines TRBV29-1 with TRBJ2-1, with 10 bases lining up with TRBD2. The CDR3 spans 15 residues. The V gene's germline CDR1 is SQVTM and CDR2 ANQGSEA. V lost 4 bases, J lost 8 bases, and 11 bases stayed unmatched. CDR3 coding DNA: TGCAGCGTTGCCGCTAGCGGGAGATTTTATTATGAGCAGTTCTTC. Translated, it gives CSVAASGRFYYEQFF.